Listed below are T cell receptor beta chains from one sample, sequenced in a study of human T cells and chemical hapten exposure. TCRdb re-derived calls from the RACE reads in MiXCR, one entry per CDR3 protein. This sample has under 300,000 distinct CDR3 sequences, with 8.6% found just once. The starting material was whole blood, obtained in connection with sensitization to the hapten diphenylcyclopropenone (DPC). The receptors shown here come from a woman between 35 and 50 years old with alopecia areata. Some clones in this sample may be carry-over from other donors' samples. CDR3s include the opening cysteine and the closing phenylalanine or tryptophan. D genes are given only for firm matches. A row's size may be missing; if present it is once, few, many or a size class.

j_call d_call clone_size v_call cdr3_aa cdr3_nt
TRBJ2-3 . few TRBV9 CASSPGRPSTDTQYF TGTGCCAGCAGCCCCGGCCGGCCTAGCACAGATACGCAGTATTTT
TRBJ2-7 TRBD2 many TRBV4-2 CASSQLNLAGGLQYF TGTGCCAGCAGCCAACTTAACTTAGCGGGAGGGCTACAGTACTTC
TRBJ2-3 TRBD2 many TRBV5-4 CASSLTAGAVDTQYF TGTGCCAGCAGCTTGACGGCGGGAGCGGTAGATACGCAGTATTTT
TRBJ1-1 . few TRBV6-5 CASSYTPGGGNTEAFF TGTGCCAGCAGTTACACGCCCGGTGGGGGGAACACTGAAGCTTTCTTT
TRBJ2-3 . . TRBV29-1 CSVVPSTDTQYF TGCAGCGTTGTTCCGAGCACAGATACGCAGTATTTT
TRBJ1-1 . many TRBV6-2/TRBV6-3 CASTAPQGWGNTEAFF TGTGCCAGCACCGCTCCACAGGGTTGGGGGAACACTGAAGCTTTCTTT
TRBJ2-7 . few TRBV7-7 CASSSRTVTSRSYEQYF TGTGCTAGCAGCTCAAGGACAGTTACTAGTCGTTCTTACGAGCAGTACTTC
TRBJ1-2 TRBD1 . TRBV5-1 CASSGTGELPVSGNTF TGCGCCAGCAGCGGGACAGGGGAGCTCCCGGTGAGCGGTAACACCTTC
TRBJ2-5 TRBD1 . TRBV5-6 CASSWPRTGPGETQYF TGTGCCAGCAGCTGGCCCCGGACAGGCCCTGGAGAGACCCAGTACTTC
TRBJ2-7 . many TRBV29-1 CSASPDRSYEQYF TGCAGCGCCTCCCCGGATCGCTCCTACGAGCAGTACTTC
TRBJ2-3 TRBD2 . TRBV20-1 CSATPGLAGWEDTQYF TGCAGTGCTACTCCCGGACTAGCGGGATGGGAAGATACGCAGTATTTT
TRBJ2-7 TRBD2 few TRBV11-2 CASSSKVTGGLPHEQYF TGTGCCAGCAGCTCCAAGGTGACGGGAGGCCTCCCTCACGAGCAGTACTTC
TRBJ1-2 TRBD1 few TRBV7-8 CASSLGHRDRSTYGYTF TGTGCCAGCAGCTTAGGGCACCGGGACAGGTCTACCTATGGCTACACCTTC
TRBJ2-1 TRBD2 few TRBV28 CASRHLAGGLYNEQFF TGTGCCAGCAGACACCTAGCGGGAGGCCTTTACAATGAGCAGTTCTTC
TRBJ2-1 TRBD1 . TRBV2 CASKIEQGEFF TGTGCCAGCAAGATAGAACAGGGGGAGTTCTTC
TRBJ1-4 TRBD1 few TRBV28 CASNRDRAGREKLFF TGTGCCTCCAATCGGGACAGGGCTGGACGTGAAAAACTGTTTTTT
TRBJ2-7 . many TRBV6-5 CASSYSYGTNTYEQYF TGTGCCAGCAGTTATTCCTACGGGACAAACACCTACGAGCAGTACTTC
TRBJ2-3 . few TRBV21-1 CASTSSYRTSDTQYF TGTGCCAGCACCAGTAGCTACAGAACGTCCGATACGCAGTATTTT
TRBJ2-1 TRBD2 . TRBV5-1 CTSSLVGLAYNEQFF TGCACCAGCAGCTTGGTGGGACTAGCGTACAATGAGCAGTTCTTC
TRBJ2-1 TRBD2 many TRBV7-3 CASSLTGASGRADEQFF TGTGCCAGCAGCTTAACAGGGGCTAGCGGGAGGGCGGATGAGCAGTTCTTC
TRBJ2-5 . few TRBV6-2/TRBV6-3 CASSYEGAKETQYF TGTGCCAGCAGTTACGAGGGCGCTAAAGAGACCCAGTACTTC
TRBJ2-3 TRBD2 . TRBV10-3 CAISVAGGGDTQYF TGTGCCATCAGTGTTGCGGGAGGAGGGGATACGCAGTATTTT
TRBJ2-1 TRBD1 . TRBV10-2 CASIAGQGINEQFF TGCGCCAGCATAGCCGGACAGGGAATCAATGAGCAGTTCTTC
TRBJ1-3 . . TRBV28 CASSMAVSGNTIYF TGTGCCAGCAGTATGGCTGTCTCTGGAAACACCATATATTTT
TRBJ2-2 TRBD2 few TRBV27 CASSLRARLAGDTGELFF TGTGCCAGCAGTTTAAGGGCTCGGCTAGCGGGAGACACCGGGGAGCTGTTTTTT
TRBJ1-5 TRBD1 . TRBV19 CASSRGQPNSNQPQHF TGTGCCAGTAGTAGGGGACAGCCCAATAGCAATCAGCCCCAGCATTTT
TRBJ2-2 . . TRBV12-3/TRBV12-4 CASSELRTGELFF TGTGCCAGCAGTGAGTTACGGACCGGGGAGCTGTTTTTT